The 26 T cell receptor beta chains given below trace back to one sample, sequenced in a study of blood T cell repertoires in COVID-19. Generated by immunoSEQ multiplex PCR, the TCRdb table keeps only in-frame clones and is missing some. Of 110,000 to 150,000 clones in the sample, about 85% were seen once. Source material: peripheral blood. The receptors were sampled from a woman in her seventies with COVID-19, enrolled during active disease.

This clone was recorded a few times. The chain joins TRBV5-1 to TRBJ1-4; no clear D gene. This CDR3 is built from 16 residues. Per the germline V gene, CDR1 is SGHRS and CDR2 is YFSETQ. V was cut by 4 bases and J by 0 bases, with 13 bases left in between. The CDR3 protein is CASSGEAPPTNEKLFF. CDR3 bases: TGCGCCAGCAGCGGCGAGGCTCCACCAACTAATGAAAAACTGTTTTTT.

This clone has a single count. The CDR3 nucleotides read TGTGCCAGCAGCCAAGATCCTGGGGGCACTAATGAAAAACTGTTTTTT. It is translated as CASSQDPGGTNEKLFF. V and J are TRBV4-2 and TRBJ1-4; tentatively, D is TRBD1 (6 bases). Germline loops: CDR1 LGHNA, CDR2 YNFKEQ. The CDR3 contains 16 residues. V lost 0 bases and J 2 bases, leaving 10 bases between the germline ends.

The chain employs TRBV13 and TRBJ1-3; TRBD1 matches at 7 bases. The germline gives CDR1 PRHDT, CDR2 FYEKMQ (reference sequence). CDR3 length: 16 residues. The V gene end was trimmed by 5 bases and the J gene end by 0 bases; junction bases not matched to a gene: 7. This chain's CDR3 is CASSRREGASGNTIYF. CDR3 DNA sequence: TGTGCCAGCAGCCGACGAGAGGGGGCCTCTGGAAACACCATATATTTT.

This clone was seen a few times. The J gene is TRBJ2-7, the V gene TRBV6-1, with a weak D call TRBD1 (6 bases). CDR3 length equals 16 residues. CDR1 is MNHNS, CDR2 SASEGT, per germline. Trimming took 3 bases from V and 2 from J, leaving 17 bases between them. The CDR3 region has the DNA TGTGCCAGCAGTGAGGGTACAGGGTGGGGCCCCTACGAGCAGTACTTC. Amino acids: CASSEGTGWGPYEQYF.

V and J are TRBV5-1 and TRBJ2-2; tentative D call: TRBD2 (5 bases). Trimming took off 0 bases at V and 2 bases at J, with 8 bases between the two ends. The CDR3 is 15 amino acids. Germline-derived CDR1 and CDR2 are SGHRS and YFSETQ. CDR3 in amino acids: CASSLDGVNTGELFF. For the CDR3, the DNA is TGCGCCAGCAGCTTGGACGGGGTCAACACCGGGGAGCTGTTTTTT.

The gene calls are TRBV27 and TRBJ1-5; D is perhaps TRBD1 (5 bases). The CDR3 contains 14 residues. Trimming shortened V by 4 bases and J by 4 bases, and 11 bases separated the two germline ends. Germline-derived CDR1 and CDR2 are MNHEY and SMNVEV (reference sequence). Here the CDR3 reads CASSYGAGNQPQHF. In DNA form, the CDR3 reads TGTGCCAGCAGTTATGGGGCCGGAAATCAGCCCCAGCATTTT.

This CDR3 reads CASSQVGRGLGKLFF. The CDR3 DNA follows: TGTGCCAGCAGCCAAGTGGGAAGGGGGCTGGGGAAACTGTTTTTT. The rearrangement uses TRBV7-2 and TRBJ1-4; 7 nucleotides match TRBD1. Germline lookup yields CDR1 SGHTA and CDR2 FQGNSA. J gave up 11 bases and V 5 bases, and 14 bases lay outside the gene matches. The CDR3 sequence is 15 residues long.

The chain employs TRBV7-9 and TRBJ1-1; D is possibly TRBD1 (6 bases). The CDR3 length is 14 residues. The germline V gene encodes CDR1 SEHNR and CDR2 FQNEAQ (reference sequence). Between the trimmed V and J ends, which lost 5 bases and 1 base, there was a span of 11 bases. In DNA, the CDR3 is TGTGCCAGCAGCCCCGCGACAGGGAACACTGAAGCTTTCTTT. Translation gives CASSPATGNTEAFF. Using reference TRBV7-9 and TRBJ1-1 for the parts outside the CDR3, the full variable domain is DTGVSQNPRHKITKRGQNVTFRCDPISEHNRLYWYRQTLGQGPEFLTYFQNEAQLEKSRLLSDRFSAERPKGSFSTLEIQRTEQGDSAMYLCASSPATGNTEAFFGQGTRLTVV.

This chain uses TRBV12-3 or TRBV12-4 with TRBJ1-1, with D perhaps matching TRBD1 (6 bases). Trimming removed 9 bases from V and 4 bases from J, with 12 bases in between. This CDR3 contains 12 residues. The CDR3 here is CASCGGATEAFF. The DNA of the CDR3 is TGTGCCAGTTGTGGGGGGGCCACTGAAGCTTTCTTT.

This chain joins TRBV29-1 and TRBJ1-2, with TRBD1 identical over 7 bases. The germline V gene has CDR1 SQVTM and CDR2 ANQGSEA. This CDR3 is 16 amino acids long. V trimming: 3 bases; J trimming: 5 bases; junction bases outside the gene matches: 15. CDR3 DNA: TGCAGCGTTGAGGGGGTCGGACAGGCGGGTGGATATGGCTACACCTTC. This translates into CSVEGVGQAGGYGYTF.

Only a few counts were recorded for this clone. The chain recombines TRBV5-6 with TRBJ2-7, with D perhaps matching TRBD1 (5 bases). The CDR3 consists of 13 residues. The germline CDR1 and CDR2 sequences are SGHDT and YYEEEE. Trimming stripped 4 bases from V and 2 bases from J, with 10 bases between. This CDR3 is CASSLDSAYEQYF. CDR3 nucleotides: TGTGCCAGCAGCCTAGACAGCGCCTACGAGCAGTACTTC.

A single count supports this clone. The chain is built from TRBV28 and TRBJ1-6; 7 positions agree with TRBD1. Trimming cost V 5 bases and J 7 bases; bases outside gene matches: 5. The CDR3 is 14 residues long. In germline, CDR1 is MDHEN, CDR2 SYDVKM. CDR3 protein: CASSQGRGNSPLHF. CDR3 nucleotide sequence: TGTGCCAGCAGTCAAGGCAGGGGGAATTCACCCCTCCACTTT.

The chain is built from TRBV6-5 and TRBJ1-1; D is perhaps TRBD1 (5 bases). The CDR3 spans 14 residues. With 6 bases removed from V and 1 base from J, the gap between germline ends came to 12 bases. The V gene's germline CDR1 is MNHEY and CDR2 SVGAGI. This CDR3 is CASRAPTGNTEAFF. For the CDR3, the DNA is TGTGCCAGCAGGGCCCCCACAGGGAACACTGAAGCTTTCTTT.

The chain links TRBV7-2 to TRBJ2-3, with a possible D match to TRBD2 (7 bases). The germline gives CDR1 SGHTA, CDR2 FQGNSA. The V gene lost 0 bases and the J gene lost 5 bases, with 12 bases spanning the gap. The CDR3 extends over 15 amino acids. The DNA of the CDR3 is TGTGCCAGCAGCTTAGCGGGGGGGCCGGTAGATACGCAGTATTTT. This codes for CASSLAGGPVDTQYF.

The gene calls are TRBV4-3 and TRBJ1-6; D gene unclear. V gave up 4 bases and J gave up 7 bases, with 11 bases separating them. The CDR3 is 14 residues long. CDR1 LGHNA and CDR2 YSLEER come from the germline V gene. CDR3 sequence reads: CASSPEVRNSPLHF. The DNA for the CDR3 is TGCGCCAGCAGCCCTGAGGTTCGCAATTCACCCCTCCACTTT.

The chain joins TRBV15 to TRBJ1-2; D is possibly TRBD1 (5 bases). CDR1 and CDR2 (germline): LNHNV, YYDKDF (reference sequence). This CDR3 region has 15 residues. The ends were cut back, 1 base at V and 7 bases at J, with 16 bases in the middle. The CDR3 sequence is CATSRGTHLRGGYTF. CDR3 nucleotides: TGTGCCACCAGCAGAGGGACACATCTTCGTGGTGGCTACACCTTC.

The CDR3: CAWSRGSGANVLTF. For the CDR3, the DNA is TGTGCCTGGAGTCGGGGCTCTGGGGCCAACGTCCTGACTTTC. This chain links TRBV30 with TRBJ2-6; D is perhaps TRBD2 (5 bases). Trimming pared 2 bases from V and 0 bases from J, leaving 5 bases between. The germline V gene encodes CDR1 GTSNPN and CDR2 SVGIG (reference sequence). The CDR3 covers 14 residues. The full variable domain, in which reference TRBV30 and TRBJ2-6 provide the parts outside the CDR3, is SQTIHQWPATLVQPVGSPLSLECTVEGTSNPNLYWYRQAAGRGLQLLFYSVGIGQISSEVPQNLSASRPQDRQFILSSKKLLLSDSGFYLCAWSRGSGANVLTFGAGSRLTVL.

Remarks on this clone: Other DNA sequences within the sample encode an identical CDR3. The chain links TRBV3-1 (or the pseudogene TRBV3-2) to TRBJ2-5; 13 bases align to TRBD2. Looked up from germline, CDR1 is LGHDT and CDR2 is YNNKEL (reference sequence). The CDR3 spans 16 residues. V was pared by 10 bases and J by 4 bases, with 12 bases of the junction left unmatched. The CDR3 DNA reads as TGTGCCACAACTCCGGGACTAGCGGGGAGTGGAGAGACCCAGTACTTC. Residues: CATTPGLAGSGETQYF.

CDR3 in amino acids: CASSAYSGANVLTF. CDR3 sequence (DNA): TGTGCCAGCAGCGCCTACTCTGGGGCCAACGTCCTGACTTTC. This chain uses TRBV27 with TRBJ2-6; no definite D call. The CDR3 covers 14 residues. Trimming took off 6 bases at V and 0 bases at J, with 6 bases between the two ends. Germline CDR1 is MNHEY and CDR2 is SMNVEV (reference sequence).

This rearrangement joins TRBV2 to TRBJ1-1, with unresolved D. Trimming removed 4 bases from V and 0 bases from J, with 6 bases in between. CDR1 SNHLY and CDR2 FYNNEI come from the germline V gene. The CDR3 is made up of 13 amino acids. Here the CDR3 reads CASSGQVNTEAFF. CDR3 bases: TGTGCCAGCAGTGGTCAGGTGAACACTGAAGCTTTCTTT. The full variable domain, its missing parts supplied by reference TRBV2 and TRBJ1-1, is EPEVTQTPSHQVTQMGQEVILRCVPISNHLYFYWYRQILGQKVEFLVSFYNNEISEKSEIFDDQFSVERPDGSNFTLKIRSTKLEDSAMYFCASSGQVNTEAFFGQGTRLTVV.

The CDR3: CASSDGSRAGELFF. The CDR3 nucleotides read TGTGCCAGCAGTGATGGCAGTCGGGCCGGGGAGCTGTTTTTT. This rearrangement joins TRBV2 to TRBJ2-2; the D is unclear. Trimming pared 3 bases from V and 6 bases from J, leaving 11 bases between. Germline values: CDR1 SNHLY, CDR2 FYNNEI. CDR3 length equals 14 residues.

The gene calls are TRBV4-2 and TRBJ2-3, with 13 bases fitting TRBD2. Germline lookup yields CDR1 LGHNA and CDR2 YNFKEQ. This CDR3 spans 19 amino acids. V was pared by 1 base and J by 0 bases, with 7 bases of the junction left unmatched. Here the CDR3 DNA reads TGTGCCAGCAGCCAAGGTGCACTAGCGGGGGGGGTTAGCACAGATACGCAGTATTTT. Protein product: CASSQGALAGGVSTDTQYF.

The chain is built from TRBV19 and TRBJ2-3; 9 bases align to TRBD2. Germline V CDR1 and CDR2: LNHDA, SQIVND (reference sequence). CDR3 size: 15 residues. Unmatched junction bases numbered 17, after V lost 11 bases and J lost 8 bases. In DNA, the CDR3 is TGTGCCTGCGCCTGGGGGGCTAGCGGGGAGGGTACGCAGTATTTT. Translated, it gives CACAWGASGEGTQYF.

The chain's CDR3 is CASSLGRVDEKLFF. The CDR3 DNA follows: TGTGCCAGCAGCTTAGGCAGGGTGGATGAAAAACTGTTTTTT. This chain uses TRBV11-2 with TRBJ1-4, with a possible D match to TRBD1 (5 bases). This CDR3 region has 14 residues. V lost 1 base and J lost 6, with 9 bases in between. The germline V gene has CDR1 SGHAT and CDR2 FQNNGV.

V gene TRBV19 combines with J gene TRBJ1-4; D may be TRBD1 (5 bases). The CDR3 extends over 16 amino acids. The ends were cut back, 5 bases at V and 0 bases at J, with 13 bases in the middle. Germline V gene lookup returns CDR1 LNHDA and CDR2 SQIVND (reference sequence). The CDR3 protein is CASSLGLRATNEKLFF. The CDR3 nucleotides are TGTGCCAGTAGTTTGGGACTCAGGGCAACTAATGAAAAACTGTTTTTT.

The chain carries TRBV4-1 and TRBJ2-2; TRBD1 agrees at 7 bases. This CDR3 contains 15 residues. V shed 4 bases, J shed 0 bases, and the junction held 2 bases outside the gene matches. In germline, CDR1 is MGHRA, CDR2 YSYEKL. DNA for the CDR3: TGCGCCAGCAGCCTTGGGACAGCGAACACCGGGGAGCTGTTTTTT. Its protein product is CASSLGTANTGELFF.